This T cell receptor beta chain comes out of a study of T cell responses to AZD1222 COVID-19 vaccine. Profiled with immunoSEQ multiplex PCR; TCRdb holds only in-frame clones, not every one. The sample records 90,000 to 150,000 clones, 70% to 90% being singletons. The CDR3 spans 15 residues. Unmatched junction bases numbered 5, after V lost 2 bases and J lost 3 bases. CDR1 and CDR2 from the germline V gene are MNHEY and SVGAGI. A note on this clone: Its specificity is unknown.

Findings and caveats of the study: An increase in Spike-specific TCR breadth and depth was observed after two AZD1222 doses. Baseline seropositivity characterized only a handful of AZD1222 recipients. Distributed over spike, vaccine-associated CD4 TCRs predominated at 160-218 and 743-854. The donor cohort was predominantly white British with a female majority, and clonal diversity may have been underestimated.

This material consisted of peripheral blood, taken on day 0 of AZD1222 vaccination. This clonotype originated in an adult in good health. V usage is TRBV6-5 and J usage is TRBJ2-7; 9 bases fit TRBD2. This CDR3 reads CASSYATSGLYEQYF. The CDR3, as DNA: TGTGCCAGCAGTTACGCGACTAGCGGACTCTACGAGCAGTACTTC.